Below, 14 T cell receptor beta chains from the same sample are listed, as sequenced in a study of T-cell memory formation after mild COVID-19. TCRdb ran MiXCR on the 5' RACE reads and lists one entry per CDR3 protein. The sample contains around 450,000 distinct CDR3 sequences, 20% of which appear only once. The sequenced material came from PBMCs or a T cell subset sorted from them (not recorded which). These receptors all stem from an adult woman who had mild COVID-19 (a few samples of this study predate the infection). Cell type and time point are not known.

This clonotype was counted at least ten times. This chain links TRBV18 with TRBJ1-2, with 7 bases fitting TRBD1. The CDR3 length is 14 residues. The J segment lost 3 bases and the V segment lost 3 bases, leaving 4 bases of the junction unmatched. Germline V gene sequence: CDR1 KGHSH, CDR2 LQKENI. The CDR3 region is CASSPTGTDYGYTF. DNA of the CDR3: TGTGCCAGCTCACCCACCGGGACAGACTATGGCTACACCTTC.

The CDR3 nucleotides read TGTGCCAGCAGCTTAGCCGGTCCAGGGTACTACGAGCAGTACTTC. Amino acid sequence: CASSLAGPGYYEQYF. The V and J genes are TRBV7-9 and TRBJ2-7; the D gene is possibly TRBD1 (5 bases). CDR1 and CDR2 from the germline V gene are SEHNR and FQNEAQ (reference sequence). Deletions cut 0 bases from V and 3 bases from J, with 12 bases between. The CDR3 covers 15 residues.

This clonotype was recorded a few times. V gene TRBV5-1 combines with J gene TRBJ1-1; possible D gene TRBD1, 5 bases. V was trimmed by 4 bases and J by 2 bases, leaving 18 bases between them. Germline CDR1 SGHRS, CDR2 YFSETQ. The CDR3 covers 16 residues. This CDR3 is CASSEGIGRGNTEAFF. The CDR3 DNA reads TGCGCCAGCAGCGAAGGGATAGGAAGGGGAAACACTGAAGCTTTCTTT.

This clonotype was observed a few times. The chain uses TRBV12-3 or TRBV12-4 and TRBJ1-1, with a weak D call TRBD1 (5 bases). V was cut by 8 bases and J by 6 bases, with 19 bases left in between. The CDR3 contains 14 residues. The CDR3 here is CASGTESAIAEAFF. The CDR3 nucleotides read TGTGCCAGCGGGACGGAGTCAGCGATCGCTGAAGCTTTCTTT.

This clonotype appeared a few times. The CDR3 spells CASSLSGRALFNEQFF. CDR3 coding DNA: TGTGCCAGTAGCCTTAGCGGGAGGGCCCTCTTCAATGAGCAGTTCTTC. V usage is TRBV9 and J usage is TRBJ2-1; TRBD2 agrees at 11 bases. Germline values: CDR1 SGDLS, CDR2 YYNGEE. This CDR3 region has 16 residues. V trimming: 8 bases; J trimming: 6 bases; junction bases outside the gene matches: 13. Full variable domain (remainder filled in from reference TRBV9 and TRBJ2-1): DSGVTQTPKHLITATGQRVTLRCSPRSGDLSVYWYQQSLDQGLQFLIQYYNGEERAKGNILERFSAQQFPDLHSELNLSSLELGDSALYFCASSLSGRALFNEQFFGPGTRLTVL.

The rearrangement links TRBV12-3 or TRBV12-4 to TRBJ1-5; D remains unclear. V lost 9 bases and J 4 bases, leaving 13 bases between the germline ends. This CDR3 has 13 amino acids. The CDR3 reads CASTTDRNQPQHF. For the CDR3, the DNA is TGTGCCAGTACCACAGACCGAAATCAGCCCCAGCATTTT.

There are a few counts of this clonotype. V is TRBV25-1 and J is TRBJ2-1, with D maybe TRBD2 (7 bases). This CDR3 spans 14 amino acids. CDR1 MGHDK and CDR2 SYGVNS come from the germline V gene. V was shortened by 1 base and J by 7 bases, with 11 bases between the two germline ends. CDR3 residues: CASSEWGGANEQFF. CDR3 bases: TGTGCCAGCAGTGAATGGGGGGGGGCTAATGAGCAGTTCTTC.

This clonotype has a handful of counts. The chain carries TRBV24-1 and TRBJ2-7; TRBD1 matches at 9 bases. V was pared by 9 bases and J by 3 bases, with 29 bases of the junction left unmatched. The CDR3 has 21 residues. In germline, CDR1 is KGHDR, CDR2 SFDVKD. The DNA for the CDR3 is TGTGCCACCTACCTGCTCATCGGGACAGGGAAGATGAGGCTGAAGTTCTACGAGCAGTACTTC. Protein product: CATYLLIGTGKMRLKFYEQYF.

V gene TRBV24-1 combines with J gene TRBJ2-1; 9 nucleotides agree with TRBD1. Trimming removed 4 bases from V and 8 bases from J; junction bases left unmatched: 5. CDR1 KGHDR and CDR2 SFDVKD come from the germline V gene. The CDR3 length is 14 residues. The CDR3 coding sequence is TGTGCCACCAGTGAAGGGACAGGGAGGCATGAGCAGTTCTTC. Translating it yields CATSEGTGRHEQFF.

This clonotype has a handful of counts. This chain links TRBV29-1 with TRBJ2-7; D is uncertain. The CDR3 length is 11 residues. With 6 bases removed from V and 0 bases from J, the gap between germline ends came to 6 bases. CDR1 and CDR2 from the germline V gene are SQVTM and ANQGSEA. The CDR3 here is CSVARSYEQYF. The CDR3 region has the DNA TGCAGCGTAGCTCGCTCCTACGAGCAGTACTTC.

This clonotype was seen a handful of times. This chain joins TRBV5-1 and TRBJ2-1, with D hard to call. Trimming pared 4 bases from V and 9 bases from J, leaving 17 bases between. The germline V gene encodes CDR1 SGHRS and CDR2 YFSETQ. The CDR3 runs to 14 residues. Here the CDR3 reads CASSPFLDVGEQFF. CDR3 bases: TGCGCCAGCAGCCCGTTCCTGGACGTGGGTGAGCAGTTCTTC.

The V call is TRBV10-3, the J call TRBJ1-1, with D possibly TRBD1 on 5 matching bases. This CDR3 has 13 amino acids. Germline V gives CDR1 ENHRY, CDR2 SYGVKD. Trimming removed 4 bases from V and 0 bases from J, with 6 bases in between. CDR3 sequence (DNA): TGTGCCATCAGTGGGGACGTGAACACTGAAGCTTTCTTT. Protein product: CAISGDVNTEAFF.

This clonotype was seen a handful of times. The genes are TRBV30 and TRBJ2-2; 13 nucleotides match TRBD2. The CDR3 length is 16 residues. CDR1 and CDR2 from the germline V gene are GTSNPN and SVGIG (reference sequence). V was clipped by 7 bases and J by 8 bases; unmatched bases: 13. CDR3 in amino acids: CASHPTGLAGLGELFF. CDR3 DNA sequence: TGTGCCTCCCACCCCACGGGACTAGCGGGGCTTGGGGAGCTGTTTTTT.

The V and J genes are TRBV27 and TRBJ2-5; a weak D match, TRBD2 (5 bases). This CDR3 spans 15 amino acids. CDR1 and CDR2 from the germline V gene are MNHEY and SMNVEV (reference sequence). The V end lost 8 bases, the J end lost 4 bases, and 20 bases lay between the germline ends. The CDR3 nucleotides read TGTGCCAGCCGCAACGGGATGCGAGGTTCAGAGACCCAGTACTTC. Translated, it gives CASRNGMRGSETQYF.